Sequencing of this T cell receptor (beta chain) was carried out in a study of shared clonotypes between healthy human individuals. Notes on the study in general: What naive subsets generally showed was a larger estimated richness than memory subsets showed. Only blood underwent sampling, and tissue repertoires likely differ.

The table lists this clone with a count of one. Antigen: not known. Germline V gene data show CDR1 as MNHEY and CDR2 as SMNVEV (reference sequence). Trimming removed 1 base at V and 6 bases at J, with 19 bases between. CDR3 length: 17 residues. Using immunoSEQ multiplex PCR, the repertoire was profiled, and TCRdb retains in-frame clones only, with some absent. The sample shows approximately 2,000,000 clones, roughly 90% of them seen only once. Sequencing was done on a sample of naive CD4+ T cells from PBMCs. Subset here: CD45RA+ positively selected. The sequence was collected from a man in his late teens or twenties in good health. Some clones in this sample may be carry-over from other donors' samples. This chain links TRBV27 with TRBJ1-5; a weak D match, TRBD1 (5 bases). The CDR3 loop reads CASSLYAVGGGGQPQHF. CDR3 sequence (DNA): TGTGCCAGCAGTTTATACGCCGTGGGGGGGGGTGGTCAGCCCCAGCATTTT.